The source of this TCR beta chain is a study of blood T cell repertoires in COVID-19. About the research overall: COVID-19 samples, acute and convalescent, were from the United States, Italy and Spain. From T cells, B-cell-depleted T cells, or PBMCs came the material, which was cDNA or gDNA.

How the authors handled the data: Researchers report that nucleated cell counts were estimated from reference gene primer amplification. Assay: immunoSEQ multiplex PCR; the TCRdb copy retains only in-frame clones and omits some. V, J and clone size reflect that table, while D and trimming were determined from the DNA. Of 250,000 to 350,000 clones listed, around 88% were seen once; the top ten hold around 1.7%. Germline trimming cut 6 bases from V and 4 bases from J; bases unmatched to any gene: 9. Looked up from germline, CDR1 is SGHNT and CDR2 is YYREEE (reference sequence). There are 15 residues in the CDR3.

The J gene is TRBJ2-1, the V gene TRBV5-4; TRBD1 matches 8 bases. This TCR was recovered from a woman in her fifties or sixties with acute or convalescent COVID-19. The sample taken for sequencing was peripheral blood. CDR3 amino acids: CASILRQGRYNEQFF. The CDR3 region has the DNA TGTGCCAGCATCCTGAGACAGGGGAGATACAATGAGCAGTTCTTC.